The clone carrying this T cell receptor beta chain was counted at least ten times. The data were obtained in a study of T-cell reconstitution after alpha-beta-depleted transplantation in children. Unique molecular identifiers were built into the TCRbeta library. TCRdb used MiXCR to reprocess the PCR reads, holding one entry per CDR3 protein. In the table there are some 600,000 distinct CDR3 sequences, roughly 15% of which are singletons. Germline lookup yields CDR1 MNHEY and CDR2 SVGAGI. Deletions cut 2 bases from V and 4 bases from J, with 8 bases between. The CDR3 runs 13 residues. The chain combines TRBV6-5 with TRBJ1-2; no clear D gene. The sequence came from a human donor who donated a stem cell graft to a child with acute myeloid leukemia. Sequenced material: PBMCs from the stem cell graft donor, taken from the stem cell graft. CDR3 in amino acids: CASSYEDGYGYTF. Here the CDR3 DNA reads TGTGCCAGCAGTTACGAGGATGGCTATGGCTACACCTTC.